What follows are 11 T cell receptor beta chains derived from one specimen sequenced in a study of neurological immune-mediated disorders. One entry per CDR3 protein, called by TCRdb with MiXCR from the 5' RACE reads. The sample includes approximately 46,000 distinct CDR3 sequences, around 3.3% of them seen just once. Sample: PBMCs. The receptors shown here come from a woman between 45 and 65 years old with multiple sclerosis.

Comment on this clonotype: A read error is possible here, since a much larger clone lies one base away. V gene TRBV7-2 combines with J gene TRBJ1-6; possibly TRBD1 for D (5 bases). Germline values: CDR1 SGHTA, CDR2 FQGNSA. The CDR3 sequence is 16 residues long. The CDR3 region has the DNA TGTGCCAGCAGCTTAGAACGTGGGGGTTCGGGTTCACCCCTCAACTTT. Protein product: CASSLERGGSGSPLNF.

The sample holds many counts of this clonotype. The chain couples TRBV5-1 to TRBJ2-4, with 9 bases matching TRBD1. V was pared by 0 bases and J by 3 bases, with 1 base of the junction left unmatched. This CDR3 has 15 amino acids. The germline V gene has CDR1 SGHRS and CDR2 YFSETQ. CDR3 nucleotides: TGCGCCAGCAGCTTGGGACAGGGGGACAAAAACATTCAGTACTTC. Translated: CASSLGQGDKNIQYF.

The sample holds many counts of this clonotype. The chain recombines TRBV20-1 with TRBJ2-1; 14 bases agree with TRBD2. Germline V gene lookup returns CDR1 DFQATT and CDR2 SNEGSKA (reference sequence). J lost 8 bases, V lost 3 bases, and 6 bases had no gene match. This CDR3 region has 15 residues. The CDR3, as DNA: TGCAGTGCTAGTCACGGGACTAGCGGGGGTGATGAGCAGTTCTTC. Its protein product is CSASHGTSGGDEQFF.

This clonotype was recorded many times. V usage is TRBV3-1 and J usage is TRBJ1-2; no reliable D call. From germline, CDR1 is LGHDT and CDR2 YNNKEL (reference sequence). This CDR3 is built from 14 residues. Trimming stripped 1 base from V and 4 bases from J, with 10 bases between. CDR3 sequence (DNA): TGTGCCAGCAGCCAAGCTCGGGGAACCTATGGCTACACCTTC. The encoded protein is CASSQARGTYGYTF.

This clonotype came up many times. The rearrangement links TRBV10-1 to TRBJ2-1; 9 nucleotides align to TRBD1. This CDR3 is built from 17 residues. Trimming at V came to 3 bases and at J to 0 bases, leaving 6 bases not matched to a gene. CDR1 is WNHNN and CDR2 is SYGVQD in the germline V gene (reference sequence). The CDR3 protein is CASSDIGTGSSYNEQFF. The DNA for the CDR3 is TGCGCCAGCAGTGATATAGGGACAGGGAGCTCCTACAATGAGCAGTTCTTC.

This clonotype was counted ten times or more. V and J are TRBV29-1 and TRBJ2-1; the match to TRBD2 covers 8 bases. Germline lookup yields CDR1 SQVTM and CDR2 ANQGSEA. V dropped 7 bases and J dropped 0; count of bases not matched to a gene: 8. The CDR3 is made up of 15 amino acids. The CDR3 here is CSAAIAGHSYNEQFF. DNA for the CDR3: TGCAGCGCCGCCATAGCGGGACACTCCTACAATGAGCAGTTCTTC.

In its sample, this clonotype was seen many times. The chain carries TRBV7-8 and TRBJ1-1; D gene ambiguous. This CDR3 contains 13 residues. With 1 base removed from V and 3 bases from J, the gap between germline ends came to 6 bases. Germline V gives CDR1 SGHVS, CDR2 FQNEAQ. The CDR3 DNA reads TGTGCCAGCAGCTTAGGGCGCTACACTGAAGCTTTCTTT. Translated: CASSLGRYTEAFF.

In its sample, this clonotype ranks as medium-sized. V gene TRBV9 combines with J gene TRBJ1-2; D might be TRBD1 (6 bases). CDR3 size: 13 residues. Germline V gene lookup returns CDR1 SGDLS and CDR2 YYNGEE. Deletions cut 4 bases from V and 3 bases from J, with 10 bases between. The CDR3 loop reads CASSPRGDYGYTF. The DNA for the CDR3 is TGTGCCAGCAGCCCTAGGGGGGACTATGGCTACACCTTC.

This clonotype was seen at least ten times. The genes are TRBV5-1 and TRBJ2-2; D remains ambiguous. CDR3 length: 15 residues. V lost 1 base, J lost 1 base, and 8 bases lay in between. Germline CDR1 and CDR2: SGHRS and YFSETQ. The CDR3, as DNA: TGCGCCAGCAGCTTGTCGGAAGGGAACACCGGGGAGCTGTTTTTT. Its protein is CASSLSEGNTGELFF. The whole variable domain, remainder taken from reference TRBV5-1 and TRBJ2-2, is KAGVTQTPRYLIKTRGQQVTLSCSPISGHRSVSWYQQTPGQGLQFLFEYFSETQRNKGNFPGRFSGRQFSNSRSEMNVSTLELGDSALYLCASSLSEGNTGELFFGEGSRLTVL.

This clonotype was counted many times. The rearrangement uses TRBV5-5 and TRBJ1-1, with a tentative D call TRBD1 (5 bases). Deletions cut 0 bases from V and 1 base from J, with 10 bases between. Germline values: CDR1 SGHKS, CDR2 YYEKEE (reference sequence). CDR3 length: 15 amino acids. The CDR3 protein is CASSLADSRNTEAFF. The CDR3, as DNA: TGTGCCAGCAGCTTGGCTGACAGCAGGAACACTGAAGCTTTCTTT.

In its sample, this clonotype was seen many times. The rearrangement links TRBV12-3 or TRBV12-4 to TRBJ1-6, with D possibly matching TRBD1 (5 bases). CDR3 length: 13 amino acids. Trimming shortened V by 5 bases and J by 9 bases, and 11 bases separated the two germline ends. CDR3 in amino acids: CASSPRGTSPLHF. The CDR3 DNA follows: TGTGCCAGCAGTCCTCGGGGGACTTCACCCCTCCACTTT.